This is a list of T cell receptor beta chains from one sample in a study of T cells after yellow fever vaccination. TCRdb recomputed calls from the 5' RACE reads with MiXCR, one row per CDR3 protein. This repertoire shows 500,000 to 550,000 distinct CDR3 sequences, just over 20% found once; its top ten account for 15% to 20%. This material consisted of PBMCs, taken less than 25 days after the first yellow fever vaccination. The receptors originated from a young man who received the YFV17D yellow fever vaccine. Both conserved end residues are part of each CDR3. Each record gives: CDR3 length, J gene, V gene, clone size, D gene, CDR3 protein, CDR3 DNA. A D gene is named only where the DNA matches it firmly. Some rows mark clone size as missing; the rest say once, few, many or name a class of expanded clone.

CDR3 length: 15
J gene: TRBJ1-5
V gene: TRBV2
clone size: -
D gene: -
CDR3 protein: CASRRTFPGTQPQHF
CDR3 DNA: TGTGCCAGCAGACGGACATTTCCGGGAACGCAGCCCCAGCATTTT

CDR3 length: 14
J gene: TRBJ2-1
V gene: TRBV5-1
clone size: few
D gene: -
CDR3 protein: CASSPGLDHNEQFF
CDR3 DNA: TGCGCCAGCAGCCCGGGACTGGACCACAATGAGCAGTTCTTC

CDR3 length: 14
J gene: TRBJ1-6
V gene: TRBV6-5
clone size: -
D gene: -
CDR3 protein: CASSYEATNSPLHF
CDR3 DNA: TGTGCCAGCAGTTACGAGGCAACTAATTCACCCCTCCACTTT

CDR3 length: 11
J gene: TRBJ2-5
V gene: TRBV5-1
clone size: -
D gene: -
CDR3 protein: CASKGEETQYF
CDR3 DNA: TGCGCCAGCAAGGGAGAAGAGACCCAGTACTTC

CDR3 length: 14
J gene: TRBJ2-5
V gene: TRBV7-9
clone size: -
D gene: -
CDR3 protein: CASSLARDGETQYF
CDR3 DNA: TGTGCCAGCAGCTTAGCCCGGGACGGAGAGACCCAGTACTTC

CDR3 length: 15
J gene: TRBJ2-5
V gene: TRBV20-1
clone size: -
D gene: -
CDR3 protein: CSARDGRDWRETQYF
CDR3 DNA: TGCAGTGCTAGAGATGGAAGGGATTGGCGAGAGACCCAGTACTTC

CDR3 length: 16
J gene: TRBJ1-2
V gene: TRBV7-2
clone size: -
D gene: -
CDR3 protein: CASSRGNPQINYGYTF
CDR3 DNA: TGTGCCAGCAGCCGCGGAAATCCACAGATAAACTATGGCTACACCTTC

CDR3 length: 10
J gene: TRBJ2-3
V gene: TRBV6-2/TRBV6-3
clone size: once
D gene: -
CDR3 protein: CAGSDSKQYF
CDR3 DNA: TGTGCCGGCAGTGATAGCAAGCAGTATTTT

CDR3 length: 15
J gene: TRBJ1-2
V gene: TRBV6-1
clone size: -
D gene: -
CDR3 protein: CASSEIQGYDYGYTF
CDR3 DNA: TGTGCCAGCAGTGAAATACAGGGATATGACTATGGCTACACCTTC

CDR3 length: 15
J gene: TRBJ2-3
V gene: TRBV2
clone size: few
D gene: -
CDR3 protein: CASSEVGARTDTQYF
CDR3 DNA: TGTGCCAGCAGTGAAGTGGGGGCCCGCACAGATACGCAGTATTTT

CDR3 length: 12
J gene: TRBJ1-6
V gene: TRBV7-6
clone size: few
D gene: -
CDR3 protein: CASSPYRSPLHF
CDR3 DNA: TGTGCCAGCAGCCCATATCGCTCACCCCTCCACTTT

CDR3 length: 14
J gene: TRBJ2-5
V gene: TRBV5-4
clone size: -
D gene: -
CDR3 protein: CASSSQDLQETQYF
CDR3 DNA: TGTGCCAGCAGCTCACAGGACCTCCAAGAGACCCAGTACTTC

CDR3 length: 15
J gene: TRBJ2-2
V gene: TRBV18
clone size: -
D gene: -
CDR3 protein: CASSPGGPITGELFF
CDR3 DNA: TGTGCCAGCTCACCAGGGGGCCCTATCACCGGGGAGCTGTTTTTT

CDR3 length: 13
J gene: TRBJ1-5
V gene: TRBV3-1
clone size: -
D gene: -
CDR3 protein: CASSQSIGQPQHF
CDR3 DNA: TGTGCCAGCAGCCAATCCATAGGGCAGCCCCAGCATTTT

CDR3 length: 18
J gene: TRBJ2-1
V gene: TRBV5-1
clone size: -
D gene: TRBD2
CDR3 protein: CASSLSVGLAAGYNEQFF
CDR3 DNA: TGCGCCAGCAGCTTGTCGGTCGGACTAGCAGCAGGCTACAATGAGCAGTTCTTC

CDR3 length: 15
J gene: TRBJ2-3
V gene: TRBV4-1
clone size: -
D gene: -
CDR3 protein: CASSQEGILADTQYF
CDR3 DNA: TGCGCCAGCAGCCAAGAGGGGATTTTGGCAGATACGCAGTATTTT

CDR3 length: 15
J gene: TRBJ2-2
V gene: TRBV13
clone size: few
D gene: TRBD1
CDR3 protein: CASSAPGGWDGELFF
CDR3 DNA: TGTGCCAGCAGCGCTCCAGGGGGCTGGGACGGGGAGCTGTTTTTT

CDR3 length: 14
J gene: TRBJ2-3
V gene: TRBV6-2/TRBV6-3
clone size: few
D gene: TRBD2
CDR3 protein: CASASGGPKNTQYF
CDR3 DNA: TGTGCCAGCGCCTCGGGGGGGCCGAAGAATACGCAGTATTTT

CDR3 length: 15
J gene: TRBJ2-1
V gene: TRBV3-1
clone size: few
D gene: -
CDR3 protein: CASSQVLGAYNEQFF
CDR3 DNA: TGTGCCAGCAGCCAAGTATTGGGGGCCTACAATGAGCAGTTCTTC

CDR3 length: 18
J gene: TRBJ2-6
V gene: TRBV6-1
clone size: -
D gene: -
CDR3 protein: CASKIRWGQISGANVLTF
CDR3 DNA: TGTGCCAGCAAGATACGGTGGGGGCAAATCTCTGGGGCCAACGTCCTGACTTTC

CDR3 length: 15
J gene: TRBJ2-1
V gene: TRBV7-2
clone size: few
D gene: -
CDR3 protein: CASSFAGTTYNEQFF
CDR3 DNA: TGTGCCAGCAGTTTCGCGGGGACAACCTACAATGAGCAGTTCTTC

CDR3 length: 17
J gene: TRBJ2-1
V gene: TRBV6-4
clone size: -
D gene: -
CDR3 protein: CASNTRVAGQSYNEQFF
CDR3 DNA: TGTGCCAGCAATACTAGGGTGGCGGGGCAATCCTACAATGAGCAGTTCTTC

CDR3 length: 16
J gene: TRBJ2-3
V gene: TRBV5-1
clone size: many
D gene: -
CDR3 protein: CASSSGHEISTDTQYF
CDR3 DNA: TGCGCCAGCAGCTCGGGACATGAGATTAGCACAGATACGCAGTATTTT

CDR3 length: 17
J gene: TRBJ2-3
V gene: TRBV18
clone size: once
D gene: TRBD1
CDR3 protein: CASSPSRQGRSTDTQYF
CDR3 DNA: TGTGCCAGCTCACCATCGAGACAGGGCAGGAGCACAGATACGCAGTATTTT

CDR3 length: 14
J gene: TRBJ2-3
V gene: TRBV7-2
clone size: few
D gene: TRBD2
CDR3 protein: CASSFGGARDTQYF
CDR3 DNA: TGTGCCAGCAGCTTCGGGGGGGCCAGAGATACGCAGTATTTT

CDR3 length: 12
J gene: TRBJ2-5
V gene: TRBV20-1
clone size: -
D gene: TRBD2
CDR3 protein: CSAETSRETQYF
CDR3 DNA: TGCAGTGCTGAGACTAGCCGGGAGACCCAGTACTTC

CDR3 length: 16
J gene: TRBJ2-7
V gene: TRBV4-1
clone size: -
D gene: TRBD2
CDR3 protein: CASSQATSGPFYEQYF
CDR3 DNA: TGCGCCAGCAGCCAAGCCACTAGCGGACCCTTTTACGAGCAGTACTTC

CDR3 length: 16
J gene: TRBJ2-1
V gene: TRBV10-3
clone size: -
D gene: TRBD2
CDR3 protein: CAISGVSGGPLDEQFF
CDR3 DNA: TGTGCCATCAGTGGGGTTAGCGGGGGCCCGTTGGATGAGCAGTTCTTC

CDR3 length: 15
J gene: TRBJ1-2
V gene: TRBV20-1
clone size: many
D gene: -
CDR3 protein: CSAFPNPGTNYGYTF
CDR3 DNA: TGCAGTGCTTTTCCAAACCCCGGGACCAACTATGGCTACACCTTC

CDR3 length: 16
J gene: TRBJ1-5
V gene: TRBV10-3
clone size: -
D gene: TRBD1
CDR3 protein: CAISEGDRGGNQPQHF
CDR3 DNA: TGTGCCATCAGTGAGGGGGACAGGGGAGGCAATCAGCCCCAGCATTTT

CDR3 length: 16
J gene: TRBJ1-2
V gene: TRBV9
clone size: few
D gene: TRBD1
CDR3 protein: CASSVVQGMLDYGYTF
CDR3 DNA: TGTGCCAGCAGCGTAGTACAGGGGATGCTGGACTATGGCTACACCTTC

CDR3 length: 14
J gene: TRBJ1-5
V gene: TRBV30
clone size: -
D gene: TRBD1
CDR3 protein: CAWETGGGNQPQHF
CDR3 DNA: TGTGCCTGGGAAACAGGGGGCGGCAATCAGCCCCAGCATTTT

CDR3 length: 12
J gene: TRBJ2-5
V gene: TRBV7-8
clone size: -
D gene: -
CDR3 protein: CASSLAAQAQYF
CDR3 DNA: TGTGCCAGCAGCTTAGCTGCGCAGGCCCAGTACTTC

CDR3 length: 17
J gene: TRBJ2-2
V gene: TRBV20-1
clone size: -
D gene: TRBD1
CDR3 protein: CSARDNTGGSNTGELFF
CDR3 DNA: TGCAGTGCTAGAGACAATACAGGGGGCAGTAACACCGGGGAGCTGTTTTTT

CDR3 length: 14
J gene: TRBJ2-1
V gene: TRBV19
clone size: -
D gene: TRBD2
CDR3 protein: CASSFTSGYNEQFF
CDR3 DNA: TGTGCCAGTAGTTTTACTAGCGGTTACAATGAGCAGTTCTTC

CDR3 length: 19
J gene: TRBJ1-5
V gene: TRBV4-1
clone size: -
D gene: -
CDR3 protein: CASSQDVGPTGTGNQPQHF
CDR3 DNA: TGCGCCAGCAGCCAAGACGTCGGCCCGACGGGCACTGGCAATCAGCCCCAGCATTTT

CDR3 length: 15
J gene: TRBJ1-4
V gene: TRBV12-3/TRBV12-4
clone size: -
D gene: TRBD1
CDR3 protein: CASSLPRTGKEKLFF
CDR3 DNA: TGTGCCAGCAGCCTACCTCGGACAGGGAAGGAAAAACTGTTTTTT

CDR3 length: 12
J gene: TRBJ2-3
V gene: TRBV24-1
clone size: few
D gene: -
CDR3 protein: CATSGTTDTQYF
CDR3 DNA: TGTGCCACCAGTGGGACCACAGATACGCAGTATTTT

CDR3 length: 13
J gene: TRBJ2-6
V gene: TRBV19
clone size: few
D gene: -
CDR3 protein: CASSITGANVLTF
CDR3 DNA: TGTGCCAGTAGTATAACAGGGGCCAACGTCCTGACTTTC

CDR3 length: 14
J gene: TRBJ2-2
V gene: TRBV4-1
clone size: -
D gene: TRBD2
CDR3 protein: CASSHPGGTGELFF
CDR3 DNA: TGCGCCAGCAGCCATCCGGGAGGCACCGGGGAGCTGTTTTTT

CDR3 length: 16
J gene: TRBJ2-3
V gene: TRBV12-3/TRBV12-4
clone size: -
D gene: TRBD2
CDR3 protein: CAVCKSGGPRTDTQYF
CDR3 DNA: TGTGCCGTCTGCAAAAGCGGGGGCCCCCGCACAGATACGCAGTATTTT

CDR3 length: 14
J gene: TRBJ1-4
V gene: TRBV2
clone size: few
D gene: -
CDR3 protein: CASQTTATNEKLFF
CDR3 DNA: TGTGCCAGCCAGACAACAGCAACTAATGAAAAACTGTTTTTT

CDR3 length: 17
J gene: TRBJ1-1
V gene: TRBV6-4
clone size: few
D gene: -
CDR3 protein: CASEGRARQVMNTEAFF
CDR3 DNA: TGTGCCAGCGAGGGCCGAGCGAGACAGGTCATGAACACTGAAGCTTTCTTT

CDR3 length: 17
J gene: TRBJ2-3
V gene: TRBV7-2
clone size: -
D gene: -
CDR3 protein: CASSRPSRRVDTDTQYF
CDR3 DNA: TGTGCCAGCAGCCGCCCATCTCGGCGGGTGGACACAGATACGCAGTATTTT

CDR3 length: 16
J gene: TRBJ2-7
V gene: TRBV5-1
clone size: -
D gene: TRBD1
CDR3 protein: CASSWTGGGRLSEQYF
CDR3 DNA: TGCGCCAGCAGCTGGACAGGGGGCGGAAGGCTTTCCGAGCAGTACTTC

CDR3 length: 12
J gene: TRBJ2-5
V gene: TRBV20-1
clone size: -
D gene: TRBD1
CDR3 protein: CSATKDRETQYF
CDR3 DNA: TGCAGTGCTACCAAGGACAGGGAGACCCAGTACTTC

CDR3 length: 13
J gene: TRBJ2-2
V gene: TRBV7-9
clone size: -
D gene: -
CDR3 protein: CASSLARMGVLFF
CDR3 DNA: TGTGCCAGCAGCTTAGCGCGAATGGGTGTGCTGTTTTTT

CDR3 length: 12
J gene: TRBJ1-5
V gene: TRBV10-2
clone size: -
D gene: -
CDR3 protein: CASSEFDQPQHF
CDR3 DNA: TGCGCCAGCAGTGAGTTTGATCAGCCCCAGCATTTT

CDR3 length: 16
J gene: TRBJ2-7
V gene: TRBV29-1
clone size: -
D gene: -
CDR3 protein: CSVRDIGGISSYEQYF
CDR3 DNA: TGCAGCGTTCGGGACATCGGGGGGATAAGCTCCTACGAGCAGTACTTC

CDR3 length: 16
J gene: TRBJ1-4
V gene: TRBV5-4
clone size: -
D gene: -
CDR3 protein: CASSGGVGQSNEKLFF
CDR3 DNA: TGTGCCAGCAGCGGGGGTGTCGGACAGTCTAATGAAAAACTGTTTTTT

CDR3 length: 14
J gene: TRBJ1-1
V gene: TRBV12-3/TRBV12-4
clone size: -
D gene: TRBD1
CDR3 protein: CASRQGIDRTEAFF
CDR3 DNA: TGTGCCAGCAGACAGGGGATAGATCGCACTGAAGCTTTCTTT

CDR3 length: 13
J gene: TRBJ2-1
V gene: TRBV10-3
clone size: -
D gene: TRBD2
CDR3 protein: CAIRGGGYNEQFF
CDR3 DNA: TGTGCCATCAGGGGGGGGGGTTACAATGAGCAGTTCTTC

CDR3 length: 14
J gene: TRBJ2-1
V gene: TRBV2
clone size: -
D gene: -
CDR3 protein: CASSALGEVNEQFF
CDR3 DNA: TGTGCCAGCAGTGCTCTGGGCGAGGTCAATGAGCAGTTCTTC

CDR3 length: 14
J gene: TRBJ2-4
V gene: TRBV2
clone size: few
D gene: -
CDR3 protein: CASRSRVAKNIQYF
CDR3 DNA: TGTGCCAGCAGGAGCCGAGTAGCCAAAAACATTCAGTACTTC

CDR3 length: 17
J gene: TRBJ1-1
V gene: TRBV18
clone size: many
D gene: -
CDR3 protein: CASSLLAGGPWNTEAFF
CDR3 DNA: TGTGCCAGCTCACTCCTCGCCGGGGGCCCATGGAACACTGAAGCTTTCTTT